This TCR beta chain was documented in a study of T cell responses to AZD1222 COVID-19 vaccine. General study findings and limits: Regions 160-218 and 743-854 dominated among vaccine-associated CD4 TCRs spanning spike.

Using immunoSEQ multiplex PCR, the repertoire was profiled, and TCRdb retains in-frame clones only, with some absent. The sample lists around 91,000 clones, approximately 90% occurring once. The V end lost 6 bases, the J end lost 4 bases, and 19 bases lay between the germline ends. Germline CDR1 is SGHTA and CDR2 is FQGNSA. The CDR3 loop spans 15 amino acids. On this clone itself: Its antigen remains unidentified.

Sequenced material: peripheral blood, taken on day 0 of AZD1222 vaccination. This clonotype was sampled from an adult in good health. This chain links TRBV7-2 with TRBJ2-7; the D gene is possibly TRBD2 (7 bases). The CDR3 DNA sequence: TGTGCCAGCAGTCCTCAAGGGGGGGACAAGTACGAGCAGTACTTC. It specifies CASSPQGGDKYEQYF.